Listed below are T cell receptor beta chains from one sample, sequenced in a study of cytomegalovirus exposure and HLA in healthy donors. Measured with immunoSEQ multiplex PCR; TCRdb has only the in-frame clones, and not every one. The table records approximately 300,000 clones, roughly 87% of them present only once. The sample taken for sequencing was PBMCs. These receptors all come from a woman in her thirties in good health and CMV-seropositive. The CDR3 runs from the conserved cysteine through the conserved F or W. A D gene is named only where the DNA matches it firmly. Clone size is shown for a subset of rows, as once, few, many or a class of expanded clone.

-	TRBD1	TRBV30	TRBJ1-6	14	CAWSEDRGHSPLHF	TGTGCCTGGAGTGAGGACAGGGGCCATTCACCCCTCCACTTT
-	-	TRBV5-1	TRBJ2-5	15	CASSSSGRIQETQYF	TGCGCCAGCAGCTCCAGCGGCAGGATCCAAGAGACCCAGTACTTC
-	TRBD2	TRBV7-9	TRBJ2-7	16	CASSASSGRDTYEQYF	TGTGCCAGCAGCGCGAGTAGCGGGAGGGATACCTACGAGCAGTACTTC
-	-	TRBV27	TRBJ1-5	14	CASSGTIQGQPQHF	TGTGCCAGCAGTGGGACCATCCAGGGGCAGCCCCAGCATTTT
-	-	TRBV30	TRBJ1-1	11	CAWVRETEAFF	TGTGCCTGGGTACGAGAGACTGAAGCTTTCTTT
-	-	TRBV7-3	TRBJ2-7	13	CASSLTLGYEQYF	TGTGCCAGCAGCTTAACGTTGGGCTACGAGCAGTACTTC
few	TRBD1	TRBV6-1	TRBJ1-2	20	CASSGSMEQGAFGTNYGYTF	TGTGCCAGCAGTGGTTCCATGGAACAGGGGGCCTTCGGTACTAACTATGGCTACACCTTC
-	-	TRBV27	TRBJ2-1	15	CASTWGRSSYNEQFF	TGTGCCAGCACCTGGGGAAGATCCTCCTACAATGAGCAGTTCTTC
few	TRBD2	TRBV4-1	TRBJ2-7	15	CASSQDLAGAGEQYF	TGCGCCAGCAGCCAAGATCTAGCGGGAGCGGGAGAGCAGTACTTC
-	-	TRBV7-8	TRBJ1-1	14	CASSRISRNTEAFF	TGTGCCAGCAGCAGGATCAGTCGGAACACTGAAGCTTTCTTT
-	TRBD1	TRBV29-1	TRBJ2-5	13	CSVRTGLGETQYF	TGCAGCGTCAGGACAGGGTTAGGGGAGACCCAGTACTTC
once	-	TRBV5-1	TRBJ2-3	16	CASSLTLAGWGDTQYF	TGCGCCAGCAGCTTGACACTCGCGGGGTGGGGTGATACGCAGTATTTT
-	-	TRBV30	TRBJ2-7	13	CAWSVSSAYEQYF	TGTGCCTGGAGTGTTAGTTCAGCCTACGAGCAGTACTTC
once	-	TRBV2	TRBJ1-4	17	CASSEARYRATNEKLFF	TGTGCCAGCAGTGAAGCCCGCTACAGAGCAACTAATGAAAAACTGTTTTTT
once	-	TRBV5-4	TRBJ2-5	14	CASSSAVGQETQYF	TGTGCCAGCAGCTCGGCGGTGGGCCAAGAGACCCAGTACTTC
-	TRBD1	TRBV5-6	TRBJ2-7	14	CASSRDRGFDEQYF	TGTGCCAGCAGCCGGGACAGGGGCTTCGACGAGCAGTACTTC
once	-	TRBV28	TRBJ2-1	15	CASSRDSPGYNEQFF	TGTGCCAGCAGCCGAGACTCTCCGGGATACAATGAGCAGTTCTTC
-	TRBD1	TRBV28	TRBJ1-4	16	CASSPYRGTTNEKLFF	TGTGCCAGCAGTCCTTACAGGGGGACGACTAATGAAAAACTGTTTTTT
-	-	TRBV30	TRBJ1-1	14	CAWSSPTRRTEAFF	TGTGCCTGGAGTTCCCCCACAAGAAGGACTGAAGCTTTCTTT
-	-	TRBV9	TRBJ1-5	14	CASSVVGDSQPQHF	TGTGCCAGCAGCGTAGTTGGGGATTCTCAGCCCCAGCATTTT
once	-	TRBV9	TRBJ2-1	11	CASSVTDEQFF	TGTGCCAGCAGCGTAACCGATGAGCAGTTCTTC
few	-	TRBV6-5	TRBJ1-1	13	CASRGSSNTEAFF	TGTGCCAGCCGAGGGTCAAGCAACACTGAAGCTTTCTTT
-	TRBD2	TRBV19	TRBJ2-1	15	CASTLTSGGLVEQFF	TGTGCCAGTACCCTGACTAGCGGGGGTTTAGTTGAGCAGTTCTTC
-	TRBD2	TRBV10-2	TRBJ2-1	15	CASTQLAGRANEQFF	TGCGCCAGCACCCAACTAGCGGGGAGGGCTAATGAGCAGTTCTTC
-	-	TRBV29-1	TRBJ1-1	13	CSVARMMNTEAFF	TGCAGCGTTGCCAGGATGATGAACACTGAAGCTTTCTTT
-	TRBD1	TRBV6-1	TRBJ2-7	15	CASTAGTGASYEQYF	TGTGCCAGCACTGCGGGGACAGGGGCCAGCTACGAGCAGTACTTC
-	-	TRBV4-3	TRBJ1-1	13	CASSQGEGSEAFF	TGCGCCAGCAGCCAAGGGGAGGGCTCCGAAGCTTTCTTT
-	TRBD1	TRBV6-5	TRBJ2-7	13	CASSSGQGFEQYF	TGTGCCAGCAGTTCTGGACAGGGGTTCGAGCAGTACTTC
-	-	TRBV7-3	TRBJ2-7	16	CASSPQGPSGLYEQYF	TGTGCCAGCAGCCCGCAGGGTCCCTCGGGGCTCTACGAGCAGTACTTC
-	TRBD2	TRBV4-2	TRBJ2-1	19	CASSQDPRLAGVNYNEQFF	TGTGCCAGCAGCCAAGACCCTCGACTAGCGGGAGTTAACTACAATGAGCAGTTCTTC
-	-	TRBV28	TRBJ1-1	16	CASSLFPPDRNTEAFF	TGTGCCAGCAGTTTATTCCCCCCGGACAGGAACACTGAAGCTTTCTTT
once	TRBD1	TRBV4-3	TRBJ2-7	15	CASSQGTGTSYEQYF	TGCGCCAGCAGCCAAGGGACAGGGACCTCCTACGAGCAGTACTTC
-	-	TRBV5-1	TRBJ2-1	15	CASSLVFSSYNEQFF	TGCGCCAGCAGCTTGGTTTTTAGCTCCTACAATGAGCAGTTCTTC
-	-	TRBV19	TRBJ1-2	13	CASSLGSSYGYTF	TGTGCCAGTAGTTTGGGTTCTAGCTATGGCTACACCTTC
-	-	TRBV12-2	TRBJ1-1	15	CASRFQTGMDTEAFF	TGTGCAAGTCGCTTCCAAACAGGAATGGACACTGAAGCTTTCTTT
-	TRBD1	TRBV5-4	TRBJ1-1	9	CAGGGGDFF	TGTGCCGGGGGAGGGGGCGATTTCTTT
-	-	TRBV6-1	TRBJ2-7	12	CATRAWYYEQYF	TGTGCCACGCGGGCGTGGTACTACGAGCAGTACTTC
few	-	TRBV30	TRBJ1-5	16	CAWSVAGSHQNQPQHF	TGTGCCTGGAGTGTGGCAGGGAGTCACCAGAATCAGCCCCAGCATTTT
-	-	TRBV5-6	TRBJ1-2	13	CASSLGRDYGYTF	TGTGCCAGCAGCTTGGGGAGGGACTATGGCTACACCTTC
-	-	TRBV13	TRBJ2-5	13	CASSKVAKETQYF	TGTGCCAGCAGCAAGGTAGCGAAAGAGACCCAGTACTTC
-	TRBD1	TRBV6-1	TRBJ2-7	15	CASSDISGTGIEQYF	TGTGCCAGCAGTGATATCTCCGGGACAGGGATAGAGCAGTACTTC
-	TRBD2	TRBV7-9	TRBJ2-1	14	CASRGTSGYNEQFF	TGTGCCAGCAGGGGGACTAGCGGGTACAATGAGCAGTTCTTC
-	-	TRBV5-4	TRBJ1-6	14	CASSSPPYNSPLHF	TGTGCCAGCAGCTCCCCGCCCTATAATTCACCCCTCCACTTT